A selection of T cell receptor beta chains follows, all from one sample in a study of cytomegalovirus exposure and HLA in healthy donors. Method: immunoSEQ multiplex PCR; TCRdb's copy keeps in-frame clones and lacks some. The sample gives 120,000 to 150,000 clones, almost 85% of which show up once; approximately 5.7% is in the top ten. Sample: PBMCs. The receptors were sampled from a young man in good health and CMV-seropositive. Each CDR3 is given without its conserved first and last residue.

TRBV4-1	TRBJ2-7	ASSRGGVEDEQY
TRBV6-5	TRBJ1-5	ASSWSEGLQPQH
TRBV19	TRBJ2-4	ASSVRDGNIQY
TRBV7-9	TRBJ2-1	ASRPQTGLAGNEQF
TRBV2	TRBJ2-1	ASRGDRSLKGSNEQF
TRBV10-3	TRBJ2-7	AISGAGGSYEQY
TRBV28	TRBJ1-6	ASSPSLDRARGSPLH
TRBV4-1	TRBJ1-5	ASSQEARNNQPQH
TRBV27	TRBJ2-1	ASSGGLSSYNEQF
TRBV7-9	TRBJ2-6	ASSPPTGISGANVLT
TRBV19	TRBJ2-7	ASSMPGTVDYEQY
TRBV28	TRBJ2-7	ANSQTSGGAREQY
TRBV6-5	TRBJ1-5	ASSAGYNQPQH
TRBV7-9	TRBJ1-1	ASSSGQGETEAF
TRBV28	TRBJ1-5	ASSFVTGRSNQPQH
TRBV5-8	TRBJ1-2	ASSPGQGGYGYT
TRBV6-1	TRBJ1-5	ASSEAWDRENQPQH
TRBV4-1	TRBJ1-4	ASSHDPGTGDEKLF
TRBV15	TRBJ2-4	ATSTTPLAKNIQY
TRBV2	TRBJ2-5	ASSASASVETQY
TRBV2	TRBJ1-5	ASSGQGGSYSNQPQH
TRBV7-2	TRBJ2-7	ASSLEASASYEQY
TRBV7-8	TRBJ2-7	ASSPIYEQY
TRBV11-3	TRBJ2-7	ASSRTGYYEQY
TRBV29-1	TRBJ1-1	SVIDSWGTEAF
TRBV28	TRBJ2-7	ASSLPSYEQY
TRBV6-5	TRBJ2-3	ASSRDRGSTDTQY
TRBV6-4	TRBJ2-1	ASSDSPGGRNEQF
TRBV27	TRBJ2-5	ASRPSGPLAGGETQY
TRBV2	TRBJ2-1	ATAYISGKQF
TRBV6-1	TRBJ2-7	ASRNRGLGDEQY
TRBV4-3	TRBJ1-1	ASSQEGGYTEAF
TRBV6-5	TRBJ1-1	ASSPGVAEAF
TRBV9	TRBJ1-1	ASSGGSRQGSRTEAF
TRBV5-1	TRBJ2-7	ASSFQGYEQY
TRBV2	TRBJ2-6	ASSTGFPGANVLT
TRBV11-3	TRBJ2-3	ASSLDGGSADTQY
TRBV7-9	TRBJ2-3	ASAVAGALPDTQY
TRBV5-6	TRBJ1-2	ASSYTNSYT
TRBV19	TRBJ1-5	ASTTSTPQPQH
TRBV27	TRBJ1-5	ASSFDRSNQPQH
TRBV19	TRBJ1-5	ASSILVNQPQH
TRBV6-5	TRBJ2-2	ASSYGSGGKPGELF
TRBV5-4	TRBJ2-3	ASSHERGATDTQY
TRBV5-1	TRBJ2-1	ASSWTSGVYNEQF
TRBV9	TRBJ1-6	ASSVEGAERSPLH
TRBV5-1	TRBJ2-4	ASSPFQGGLAKNIQY
TRBV5-5	TRBJ1-2	ASSLADGQYGYT
TRBV5-8	TRBJ1-4	ASSLRRTNEKLF
TRBV28	TRBJ2-5	ASSFVSRGQTQY
TRBV19	TRBJ1-3	ASRGNTIY
TRBV27	TRBJ1-5	ASSLRGNQPQH